This T cell receptor beta chain was observed in a study of beta chain features in type 1 diabetes. Study conclusions and caveats: When Type 1 diabetes patients were examined, their TCRB CDR3s proved moderately but significantly shorter in all four CD4+ subsets.

Of the isolated RNA, all was reverse transcribed, and so the sequenced material was expressed TCRB transcripts. TCRdb's table, derived via immunoSEQ multiplex PCR, lists solely in-frame clones and lacks some. This table has almost 350,000 clones, approximately 10% appearing once. Comments on this clone: Its antigen is still unknown.

Sequencing was performed on central memory CD4+ T cells from blood. This TCR derives from a young man with type 1 diabetes.

The CDR3 here is CASKGLGIDTQYF. The CDR3 DNA reads as TGTGCCAGCAAGGGACTAGGAATAGATACGCAGTATTTT. The chain combines TRBV6-6 with TRBJ2-3; 8 bases agree with TRBD2. The trim removed 7 bases at V and 5 bases at J, leaving 5 bases unmatched. The CDR3 totals 13 residues. Germline loops: CDR1 MNHNY, CDR2 SVGAGI (reference sequence).